Following are 30 T cell receptor beta chains from one sample sequenced in a study of blood T cell repertoires in COVID-19. Profiled with immunoSEQ multiplex PCR; TCRdb holds only in-frame clones, not every one. The table records approximately 280,000 clones, approximately 78% of them present only once. The material sequenced was PBMCs or T cells enriched from blood (not recorded which). These receptors originate from a man in his forties who had been exposed to COVID-19.

This rearrangement joins TRBV5-1 to TRBJ2-2; D not resolved. Germline values: CDR1 SGHRS, CDR2 YFSETQ. V gave up 8 bases and J gave up 3 bases, with 8 bases separating them. This CDR3 contains 12 residues. CDR3 nucleotide sequence: TGCGCCAGTGCGTCCCACACCGGGGAGCTGTTTTTT. Encoded protein: CASASHTGELFF.

The chain combines TRBV19 with TRBJ1-2, with TRBD1 as a possible D gene (5 bases). V lost 7 bases and J lost 7, with 16 bases in between. The CDR3 spans 13 residues. The V gene's germline CDR1 is LNHDA and CDR2 SQIVND (reference sequence). For the CDR3, the DNA is TGTGCCAGTACCCCCCAGGGCTTCCGTGGCTACACCTTC. Translating it yields CASTPQGFRGYTF.

V usage is TRBV28 and J usage is TRBJ1-1; possibly TRBD1 for D (6 bases). Trimming left V 6 bases short and J 8 bases short, with 16 bases between. CDR1 and CDR2 (germline): MDHEN, SYDVKM. The CDR3 runs 13 residues. The CDR3 reads CASSQGQFSEAFF. The CDR3 nucleotides read TGTGCCAGCAGCCAGGGGCAATTTTCCGAAGCTTTCTTT.

The genes are TRBV27 and TRBJ1-2; possible D gene TRBD1, 6 bases. V was trimmed by 4 bases and J by 6 bases, leaving 12 bases between them. The germline V gene encodes CDR1 MNHEY and CDR2 SMNVEV (reference sequence). The CDR3 is 13 amino acids. Here the CDR3 DNA reads TGTGCCAGCAGTTGGGACATAAGAAATGGCTACACCTTC. Protein: CASSWDIRNGYTF.

The CDR3 DNA reads TGTGCCACACGACAGGGGGAATACACCTTC. Protein sequence: CATRQGEYTF. This rearrangement joins TRBV28 to TRBJ1-2; 9 bases align to TRBD1. Germline values: CDR1 MDHEN, CDR2 SYDVKM. The junction had 5 bases not matched to a gene; V was cut back by 10 bases and J by 11 bases. The CDR3 contains 10 residues.

The chain recombines TRBV11-3 with TRBJ1-3; 11 bases are shared with TRBD1. The CDR3 runs to 17 residues. With V trimmed by 3 bases and J by 0 bases, 4 bases remained unmatched. Germline lookup yields CDR1 SGHNT and CDR2 YENEEA. As DNA, the CDR3 is TGTGCCAGCAGCTTGGGACAGGGGGTGAGCTCTGGAAACACCATATATTTT. This gives the protein CASSLGQGVSSGNTIYF.

The V gene is TRBV29-1, the J gene TRBJ2-7; D uncertain. CDR1 is SQVTM, CDR2 ANQGSEA, per germline. CDR3 length: 12 amino acids. V lost 5 bases and J 0 bases, leaving 8 bases between the germline ends. The CDR3 DNA is TGCAGCGTTTCGAGCTACTCCTACGAGCAGTACTTC. Residues: CSVSSYSYEQYF.

The chain couples TRBV20-1 to TRBJ2-3; 7 bases fit TRBD1. The CDR3 is 14 amino acids. The J segment lost 3 bases and the V segment lost 3 bases, leaving 6 bases of the junction unmatched. Germline lookup yields CDR1 DFQATT and CDR2 SNEGSKA (reference sequence). The CDR3 DNA reads TGCAGTGCTAGTAGACAGGGTTTAACAGATACGCAGTATTTT. This translates into CSASRQGLTDTQYF.

The genes are TRBV9 and TRBJ1-1, with 7 bases identical to TRBD1. Germline V CDR1 and CDR2: SGDLS, YYNGEE. Trimming at V came to 0 bases and at J to 11 bases, leaving 13 bases not matched to a gene. This CDR3 has 15 amino acids. The CDR3 DNA reads TGTGCCAGCAGCGTAGGGGGGACAGTAAATGAATTGGCTTTCTTT. It codes for CASSVGGTVNELAFF.

Only one count was recorded for this clone. CDR3 protein: CASSWSEPGDEKLFF. The CDR3 region has the DNA TGTGCCAGCAGTTGGTCTGAGCCCGGGGATGAAAAACTGTTTTTT. This chain connects TRBV2 to TRBJ1-4, with no clear D. Trimming took 5 bases from V and 6 from J, leaving 16 bases between them. The CDR3 has 15 amino acids. The germline V gene encodes CDR1 SNHLY and CDR2 FYNNEI.

The rearrangement uses TRBV3-1 (or the pseudogene TRBV3-2) and TRBJ2-1; 15 nucleotides match TRBD2. The CDR3 consists of 17 residues. J gave up 6 bases and V 8 bases, and 11 bases lay outside the gene matches. The germline gives CDR1 LGHDT, CDR2 YNNKEL (reference sequence). The CDR3 DNA is TGTGCCAGCTTTTCCGGGACTAGCGGGAGGAGCCTCAATGAGCAGTTCTTC. Residues: CASFSGTSGRSLNEQFF.

CDR3 region: CASSLGYSNQPQHF. The CDR3, as DNA: TGTGCCAGCAGCTTAGGTTATAGCAATCAGCCCCAGCATTTT. This sequence joins TRBV7-2 and TRBJ1-5, with D uncertain. The CDR3 length is 14 residues. Germline V gene data show CDR1 as SGHTA and CDR2 as FQGNSA. Between the trimmed V and J ends, which lost 1 base and 0 bases, there was a span of 4 bases.

This clone was counted only a few times. This rearrangement joins TRBV19 to TRBJ2-5; TRBD2 matches at 7 bases. Losses at the gene ends were 8 bases for V and 7 bases for J; bases not matched to a gene: 7. The germline gives CDR1 LNHDA, CDR2 SQIVND (reference sequence). The CDR3 consists of 12 residues. CDR3 bases: TGTGCCAGTTCCCAGCGGGATGGGACCCAGTACTTC. Encoded protein: CASSQRDGTQYF.

The chain combines TRBV7-2 with TRBJ1-6, with 9 bases that match TRBD1. CDR1 is SGHTA, CDR2 FQGNSA, per germline. The CDR3 spans 15 residues. Germline trimming cut 5 bases from V and 7 bases from J; bases unmatched to any gene: 6. Here the CDR3 reads CASSQQGAENSPLHF. The CDR3 DNA follows: TGTGCCAGCAGCCAACAGGGGGCAGAGAATTCACCCCTCCACTTT.

This chain connects TRBV7-9 to TRBJ2-3; 9 positions agree with TRBD1. The CDR3 covers 16 residues. The germline gives CDR1 SEHNR, CDR2 FQNEAQ (reference sequence). Trimming took 4 bases from V and 2 from J; bases not matched to a gene: 7. CDR3 nucleotides: TGTGCCAGCAGCTCGGACAGGGGAGGGTCCACAGATACGCAGTATTTT. Protein: CASSSDRGGSTDTQYF.

This chain joins TRBV21-1 and TRBJ1-5; TRBD1, the table's D call, lacks a check against the DNA. TRBV21-1 is designated a pseudogene. The CDR3 is 21 residues long. The CDR3 DNA sequence: TGTGCCAGCAGCTACCCCGGTCTGATGGACAGGGTGAATTCAGGTGATCAGCCCCAGCATTTT. It specifies CASSYPGLMDRVNSGDQPQHF.

The J gene is TRBJ2-2, the V gene TRBV9, with D hard to call. Germline V gene data show CDR1 as SGDLS and CDR2 as YYNGEE. Trimming took off 2 bases at V and 4 bases at J, with 12 bases between the two ends. The CDR3 runs to 15 residues. The CDR3 here is CASSVTRLGTGELFF. CDR3 nucleotide sequence: TGTGCCAGCAGCGTCACGAGGTTGGGCACCGGGGAGCTGTTTTTT.

V and J are TRBV5-5 and TRBJ2-1; TRBD1 matches at 8 bases. Germline V lookup: CDR1 SGHKS, CDR2 YYEKEE (reference sequence). This CDR3 is 14 amino acids long. Trimming cost V 5 bases and J 7 bases; bases outside gene matches: 8. The CDR3 sequence is CASSRPGGRNEQFF. CDR3 DNA: TGTGCCAGCAGTAGGCCAGGGGGCCGAAATGAGCAGTTCTTC.

The chain uses TRBV12-3 or TRBV12-4 and TRBJ2-1, with TRBD1 as a possible D gene (6 bases). V was pared by 6 bases and J by 9 bases, with 12 bases between. The CDR3 sequence is 12 residues long. The CDR3 region is CASREQGSEQFF. The CDR3 DNA is TGTGCCAGCAGAGAACAGGGTAGTGAGCAGTTCTTC.

The V and J genes are TRBV10-1 and TRBJ1-4; weak D call: TRBD1 (5 bases). This CDR3 has 15 amino acids. The ends were cut back, 0 bases at V and 8 bases at J, with 13 bases in the middle. The germline gives CDR1 WNHNN, CDR2 SYGVQD (reference sequence). In DNA form, the CDR3 reads TGCGCCAGCAGTGAGTCGGGGCCGAAAAAAGAAAAACTGTTTTTT. This encodes CASSESGPKKEKLFF.

This rearrangement joins TRBV7-8 to TRBJ2-7; 7 bases are shared with TRBD1. This CDR3 is built from 15 residues. In germline, CDR1 is SGHVS, CDR2 FQNEAQ. With 1 base clipped from V and 3 bases from J, the junction kept 6 bases outside the gene matches. The CDR3 nucleotides are TGTGCCAGCAGCTTAGGGGTGGCAGGGGGCTACGAGCAGTACTTC. Translation: CASSLGVAGGYEQYF.

The chain carries TRBV30 and TRBJ1-5; maybe TRBD1 (5 bases). V dropped 1 base and J dropped 6 bases, with 13 bases sitting between them. Germline V CDR1 and CDR2: GTSNPN, SVGIG (reference sequence). The CDR3 is made up of 14 amino acids. The CDR3: CAWSGQGGSQPQHF. The CDR3 nucleotides are TGTGCCTGGAGTGGGCAGGGCGGTAGTCAGCCCCAGCATTTT.

V and J are TRBV27 and TRBJ1-4; possibly TRBD1 for D (5 bases). This CDR3 is built from 15 residues. Germline loops: CDR1 MNHEY, CDR2 SMNVEV (reference sequence). Trimming stripped 3 bases from V and 5 bases from J, with 13 bases between. CDR3 sequence (DNA): TGTGCCAGCAGTTTGTGGGATGGGGGGAATGAAAAACTGTTTTTT. This translates into CASSLWDGGNEKLFF. Using reference TRBV27 and TRBJ1-4 for the parts outside the CDR3, the full variable domain is EAQVTQNPRYLITVTGKKLTVTCSQNMNHEYMSWYRQDPGLGLRQIYYSMNVEVTDKGDVPEGYKVSRKEKRNFPLILESPSPNQTSLYFCASSLWDGGNEKLFFGSGTQLSVL.

CDR3 region: CGSLRGLAQYF. In DNA, the CDR3 is TGTGGTAGTTTACGAGGACTAGCGCAGTACTTC. The rearrangement links TRBV21-1 to TRBJ2-7; the table's D call of TRBD2 was not tested on the DNA. TRBV21-1 counts as a pseudogene. There are 11 residues in the CDR3.

The genes are TRBV6-5 and TRBJ2-7; 8 bases are shared with TRBD1. The germline V gene has CDR1 MNHEY and CDR2 SVGAGI. The V segment lost 1 base and the J segment 3 bases; nucleotides outside the gene matches: 5. The CDR3 is 15 residues long. The CDR3 DNA is TGTGCCAGCAGTTACTATGGGACAGGAGGCTACGAGCAGTACTTC. Amino acid sequence: CASSYYGTGGYEQYF.

Comments on this clone: Other DNA sequences in this specimen translate into the identical CDR3. V is TRBV7-3 and J is TRBJ2-6; 7 bases align to TRBD1. Germline trimming cut 2 bases from V and 4 bases from J; bases unmatched to any gene: 2. Per the germline V gene, CDR1 is SGHTA and CDR2 is FQGTGA. The CDR3 contains 15 residues. CDR3 nucleotide sequence: TGTGCCAGCAGCTTAGAGGGGGCCGGGGCCAACGTCCTGACTTTC. It codes for CASSLEGAGANVLTF.

V is TRBV6-5 and J is TRBJ1-5; D might be TRBD1 (6 bases). V was cut by 0 bases and J by 5 bases, with 8 bases left in between. The germline CDR1 and CDR2 sequences are MNHEY and SVGAGI. This CDR3 is built from 14 residues. The CDR3, as DNA: TGTGCCAGCAGTTACTCGGGGGCCGATCAGCCCCAGCATTTT. As protein: CASSYSGADQPQHF.

The chain combines TRBV19 with TRBJ1-1; D is perhaps TRBD1 (5 bases). The germline V gene has CDR1 LNHDA and CDR2 SQIVND (reference sequence). This CDR3 is 14 amino acids long. V lost 6 bases to trimming and J lost 1 base, with 12 bases between them. The CDR3 loop is CASSPDTPNTEAFF. DNA for the CDR3: TGTGCCAGTAGCCCGGACACCCCGAACACTGAAGCTTTCTTT.

This sequence joins TRBV11-2 and TRBJ1-2; 7 bases line up with TRBD1. The J segment lost 14 bases and the V segment lost 1 base, leaving 10 bases of the junction unmatched. From germline, CDR1 is SGHAT and CDR2 FQNNGV. This CDR3 has 13 residues. In DNA, the CDR3 is TGTGCCAGCAGCTTAGGGACAGGACCGTCTACAACCTTC. Translation gives CASSLGTGPSTTF.

The chain links TRBV6-5 to TRBJ2-7; 8 bases align to TRBD2. J gave up 2 bases and V 7 bases, and 10 bases lay outside the gene matches. The CDR3 runs to 15 residues. The germline gives CDR1 MNHEY, CDR2 SVGAGI. CDR3 sequence reads: CASIPSSGSAYEQYF. CDR3 nucleotides: TGTGCCAGCATTCCCTCAAGCGGGAGCGCCTACGAGCAGTACTTC.